The 7 T cell receptor beta chains below all came from one sample that was sequenced in a study of T cells in Graves' hyperthyroidism and ophthalmopathy. What was amplified from RNA transcripts were TCR beta CDR3 regions. HTBI primers were employed in a first-round RT-PCR of the TCR CDR3. From the multiplex PCR reads, TCRdb called clonotypes with MiXCR, one entry per CDR3 protein. Seen here are hundreds of thousands of distinct CDR3 sequences, approximately 15% observed once, and the top ten hold around a sixth. The material sequenced was blood. These receptors originate from a woman between 18 and 29 years old with Graves' hyperthyroidism.

This clonotype was counted many times. The chain joins TRBV5-1 to TRBJ2-1; maybe TRBD2 (6 bases). Trimming pared 0 bases from V and 0 bases from J, leaving 16 bases between. CDR3 length equals 18 residues. Germline V gene sequence: CDR1 SGHRS, CDR2 YFSETQ. CDR3 residues: CASSLGRSGLSSYNEQFF. The DNA of the CDR3 is TGCGCCAGCAGCTTGGGACGGAGCGGGCTGAGCTCCTACAATGAGCAGTTCTTC.

This clonotype has just a few counts. The chain combines TRBV5-1 with TRBJ2-7; the match to TRBD2 covers 8 bases. There are 15 residues in the CDR3. Germline lookup yields CDR1 SGHRS and CDR2 YFSETQ. Unmatched junction bases numbered 6, after V lost 4 bases and J lost 0 bases. The chain's CDR3 is CASSPLSGSSYEQYF. The CDR3 nucleotides read TGCGCCAGCAGCCCGCTGAGCGGGAGCTCCTACGAGCAGTACTTC.

The chain is built from TRBV3-1 and TRBJ2-5; the D call may be TRBD1 or TRBD2 (5 bases each). The CDR3 spans 14 residues. Between the trimmed V and J ends, which lost 7 bases and 3 bases, there was a span of 15 bases. Germline CDR1 reads LGHDT; CDR2 reads YNNKEL (reference sequence). Here the CDR3 DNA reads TGTGCCAGCACCCCCCTGGGGGTGGAAGAGACCCAGTACTTC. This sequence encodes CASTPLGVEETQYF.

This clonotype was detected many times. The gene calls are TRBV6-1 and TRBJ1-5, with D hard to call. The V gene's germline CDR1 is MNHNS and CDR2 SASEGT. The CDR3 sequence is 15 residues long. V was clipped by 8 bases and J by 1 base, with 15 bases between them. DNA for the CDR3: TGTGCCAGCGACGCCTTCGCCAGGAGCAATCAGCCCCAGCATTTT. Protein sequence: CASDAFARSNQPQHF.

The rearrangement links TRBV7-9 to TRBJ1-5, with D possibly matching TRBD1 (6 bases). Trimming pared 5 bases from V and 0 bases from J, leaving 17 bases between. The CDR3 has 17 amino acids. Per germline, CDR1 SEHNR and CDR2 FQNEAQ (reference sequence). CDR3 DNA sequence: TGTGCCAGCAGCGCTGGGGGGGGCGGATATAGCAATCAGCCCCAGCATTTT. Protein sequence: CASSAGGGGYSNQPQHF.

The rearrangement uses TRBV20-1 and TRBJ1-4; D gene unclear. CDR3 length equals 15 residues. CDR1 and CDR2 (germline): DFQATT, SNEGSKA (reference sequence). Trimming removed 5 bases at V and 5 bases at J, with 18 bases between. CDR3 coding DNA: TGCAGTGCTCTTCCATTAGGGCAGGCGAATGAAAAACTGTTTTTT. It is translated as CSALPLGQANEKLFF.

This clonotype was seen at least ten times. The chain is built from TRBV29-1 and TRBJ1-1, with D uncertain. V lost 6 bases and J lost 1, with 9 bases in between. The CDR3 contains 12 residues. The germline V gene has CDR1 SQVTM and CDR2 ANQGSEA. The DNA for the CDR3 is TGCAGCGTATGGACGCCGAACACTGAAGCTTTCTTT. Protein product: CSVWTPNTEAFF.